Shown below are 8 T cell receptor beta chains from a single sample sequenced in a study of Graves' ophthalmopathy and Graves' hyperthyroidism. Amplifying from RNA transcripts, the study obtained TCR beta CDR3 regions. HTBI-primed first-round RT-PCR preceded second-round multiplex PCR. TCRdb called the multiplex PCR reads again in MiXCR, with one record for every CDR3 protein. The table lists hundreds of thousands of distinct CDR3 sequences, around a fifth of them singletons, with around 7% in the top ten. The source material was peripheral blood. Receptors originate from a woman under 30 with stable Graves' hyperthyroidism. Some clones in this sample may be carry-over from other donors' samples.

The chain has TRBV3-1 and TRBJ1-2; no clear D gene. The V gene's germline CDR1 is LGHDT and CDR2 YNNKEL (reference sequence). With 0 bases removed from V and 0 bases from J, the gap between germline ends came to 5 bases. CDR3 length: 14 amino acids. The CDR3 DNA follows: TGTGCCAGCAGCCAAGAGGGTACTAACTATGGCTACACCTTC. Protein product: CASSQEGTNYGYTF.

This clonotype was detected many times. V and J are TRBV12-3 or TRBV12-4 and TRBJ2-7, with TRBD2 matching 7 bases. With V trimmed by 5 bases and J by 5 bases, 3 bases remained unmatched. There are 12 residues in the CDR3. The CDR3 protein is CASSGDYDEQYF. Here the CDR3 DNA reads TGTGCCAGCAGTGGGGACTACGACGAGCAGTACTTC.

Many counts were recorded for this clonotype. The J gene is TRBJ2-5, the V gene TRBV25-1; unclear D gene. V lost 7 bases to trimming and J lost 6 bases, with 9 bases between them. The CDR3 runs to 11 residues. The germline V gene encodes CDR1 MGHDK and CDR2 SYGVNS. In DNA, the CDR3 is TGTGCCAGCAATATAGGGAAGACCCAGTACTTC. Its translation is CASNIGKTQYF.

This clonotype appeared many times. The chain uses TRBV6-7 and TRBJ1-1, with D uncertain. TRBV6-7 is an open reading frame whose function is uncertain. The CDR3 extends over 15 amino acids. The germline V and J ends were trimmed by 0 bases and 1 base, with 9 bases remaining between them. CDR3 coding DNA: TGTGCCAGCAGTTACTCGATTGAACAGAACACTGAAGCTTTCTTT. This translates into CASSYSIEQNTEAFF.

This clonotype was seen repeatedly, ten times or more. The V and J genes are TRBV13 and TRBJ1-6, with a weak D call TRBD1 (5 bases). With 5 bases removed from V and 7 bases from J, the gap between germline ends came to 18 bases. Germline loops: CDR1 PRHDT, CDR2 FYEKMQ (reference sequence). This CDR3 comprises 16 residues. The CDR3 DNA reads TGTGCCAGCAGCAGCCAGTCGGGGCAATACAATTCACCCCTCCACTTT. It is translated as CASSSQSGQYNSPLHF.

The chain links TRBV7-9 to TRBJ2-5, with D perhaps matching TRBD2 (6 bases). Trimming stripped 8 bases from V and 5 bases from J, with 15 bases between. Germline assignment: CDR1 SEHNR and CDR2 FQNEAQ (reference sequence). The CDR3 totals 13 residues. CDR3 coding DNA: TGTGCCAGCCGAATAACGGAGGGGGAGACCCAGTACTTC. As protein: CASRITEGETQYF.

The rearrangement links TRBV28 to TRBJ1-2, with D tentatively TRBD1 (5 bases). The CDR3 is 15 residues long. V gave up 2 bases and J gave up 3 bases, with 13 bases separating them. Germline assignment: CDR1 MDHEN and CDR2 SYDVKM. This CDR3 reads CASSLPFQGDYGYTF. For the CDR3, the DNA is TGTGCCAGCAGTTTACCATTTCAGGGTGACTATGGCTACACCTTC.

This clonotype was picked up many times. V and J are TRBV28 and TRBJ1-2; the match to TRBD1 covers 7 bases. The CDR3 has 14 residues. CDR1 is MDHEN and CDR2 is SYDVKM in the germline V gene. Trimming at V came to 7 bases and at J to 8 bases, leaving 13 bases not matched to a gene. The DNA for the CDR3 is TGTGCCAGCATGATCGAGACAGGGTGGGGAGGCTACACCTTC. Its translation is CASMIETGWGGYTF.